The present TCR beta chain was sequenced within a study of regulatory T cells in long-lasting Graves disease. Overall study findings and caveats: Whereas new patients shared 1,000 or so public clonotypes, persistent patients shared more, at approximately 2,700. Accuracy was perhaps lowered by the small sample size.

Time point noted: persistent/refractory GD, antithyroid drugs over 5 years with positive TRAb. The TCR library was made from RNA extracted from PBMCs. It was by American Thyroid Association guidelines that Graves' disease was diagnosed. There are a few counts of this clonotype. The antigen is unknown. The CDR3 consists of 15 residues. The trim removed 2 bases at V and 2 bases at J, leaving 4 bases unmatched. The germline V gene encodes CDR1 MDHEN and CDR2 SYDVKM. Through Arm-PCR of CDR3 regions and iRepertoire HTBI primers, TCR beta libraries were built. MiXCR, applied by TCRdb to the multiplex PCR reads, yields one record per CDR3 protein. The repertoire holds about 470,000 distinct CDR3 sequences, with about a fifth as singletons.

The receptor was isolated from a female donor with Graves disease. This chain joins TRBV28 and TRBJ2-7; TRBD2 agrees at 9 bases. The sample consisted of peripheral blood mononuclear cells (PBMCs), taken when the disease was refractory, from a patient treated with antithyroid drugs. DNA of the CDR3: TGTGCCAGCAGTTTACCCCGACTAGCGGCCTACGAGCAGTACTTC. It encodes CASSLPRLAAYEQYF.